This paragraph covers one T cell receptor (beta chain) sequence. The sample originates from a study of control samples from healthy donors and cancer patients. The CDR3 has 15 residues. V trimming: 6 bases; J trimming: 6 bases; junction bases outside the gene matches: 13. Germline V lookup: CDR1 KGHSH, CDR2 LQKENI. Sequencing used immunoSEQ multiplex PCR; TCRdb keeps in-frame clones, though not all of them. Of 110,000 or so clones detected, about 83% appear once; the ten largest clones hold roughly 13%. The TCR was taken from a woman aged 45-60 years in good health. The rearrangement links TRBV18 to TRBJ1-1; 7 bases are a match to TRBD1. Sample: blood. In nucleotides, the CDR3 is TGTGCCAGCTCTCTTTATACAGGGGACGGCCCTGAAGCTTTCTTT. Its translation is CASSLYTGDGPEAFF.